This T cell receptor beta chain was documented in a study of persistence of HIV-infected CD4 T cells. Lysates of CMV-infected fibroblasts at 8 to 10 ug/mL stimulated these cells. CD40L-negative CD69-negative CD45RO-high memory CD4+ T cells were sorted as populations depleted of antigen-responding cells. These HIV-1-infected adults initiated suppressive ART in chronic infection. Sequencing used immunoSEQ version 4 in survey mode. The repertoire was sequenced with immunoSEQ multiplex PCR; TCRdb's copy has only in-frame clones and lacks some. The table records 37,000 or so clones, less than 90% of them present only once. Points on this clone: Its antigen is not known.

The TCR originated in an adult man with HIV who was CMV-seropositive. The material was CD4+ T cells sorted from PBMCs after roughly 20-hour stimulation, obtained from a patient who received antiretroviral therapy.

CDR3 in DNA: TGTGCCAGCAGCCTCGACAGGGGGCGGAGTGAAAAACTGTTTTTT. This encodes CASSLDRGRSEKLFF. The chain has TRBV2 and TRBJ1-4, with TRBD1 identical over 10 bases. This CDR3 is built from 15 residues. V shed 6 bases, J shed 7 bases, and the junction held 8 bases outside the gene matches. Germline loops: CDR1 SNHLY, CDR2 FYNNEI.